Listed below are T cell receptor beta chains from one sample, sequenced in a study of shared clonotypes between healthy human individuals. Generated by immunoSEQ multiplex PCR, the TCRdb table keeps only in-frame clones and is missing some. The data hold about 470,000 clones, with about 85% observed a single time. Sequenced material: PBMCs. The receptors derive from a woman in her thirties or forties in good health. Some clones in this sample may be carry-over from other donors' samples. CDR3s include the opening cysteine and the closing phenylalanine or tryptophan. A D gene is named only where the DNA matches it firmly. Expanded clones are given a class, and other clones once, few, many or no size at all.

J gene	clone size	V gene	D gene	CDR3 DNA	CDR3 protein
TRBJ1-1	-	TRBV11-2	-	TGTGCCAGCAGCTTATATTCAGGGACTGAAGCTTTCTTT	CASSLYSGTEAFF
TRBJ2-5	-	TRBV5-6	-	TGTGCCAGCAGCTTCCAGAACGGCGAGACCCAGTACTTC	CASSFQNGETQYF
TRBJ1-2	-	TRBV27	TRBD1	TGTGCCAGCAGTTTCGGTGCGGTTCAGGGGGGCTATGGCTACACCTTC	CASSFGAVQGGYGYTF
TRBJ1-3	-	TRBV29-1	TRBD1	TGCAGCGTTGGACAGGGAGGAAACACCATATATTTT	CSVGQGGNTIYF
TRBJ1-3	-	TRBV5-1	-	TGCGCCAGCAGCTTCACAGGGAATGGAAACACCATATATTTT	CASSFTGNGNTIYF
TRBJ2-1	-	TRBV19	-	TGTGCCAGTAGTATCTCCTGGGCAGGGGTAGGCAATGAGCAGTTCTTC	CASSISWAGVGNEQFF
TRBJ2-2	-	TRBV18	-	TGTGCCAGCTCAGCCGGGACACCTAACACCGGGGAGCTGTTTTTT	CASSAGTPNTGELFF
TRBJ2-1	-	TRBV7-9	-	TGTGCCAGCAGCTTAGTCAATGAGCAGTTCTTC	CASSLVNEQFF
TRBJ2-3	-	TRBV4-1	TRBD2	TGCGCCAGCAGCCAAACCTCAAACGCCGGGACTAGTTACACAGATACGCAGTATTTT	CASSQTSNAGTSYTDTQYF
TRBJ2-4	-	TRBV5-1	TRBD2	TGCGCCAGCAGACCAGGACTAGCGGGCCGAGGGTACATTCAGTACTTC	CASRPGLAGRGYIQYF
TRBJ2-6	few	TRBV5-1	-	TGCGCCAGCAGCTTGATAGGCTCTGGGACCAACGTCCTGACTTTC	CASSLIGSGTNVLTF
TRBJ2-7	-	TRBV7-2	-	TGTGCCAGCAGCTTAAACTACGAGCAGTACTTC	CASSLNYEQYF
TRBJ1-6	-	TRBV2	-	TGTGCCAGCAGTGCTGGGGGCACCTATAATTCACCCCTCCACTTT	CASSAGGTYNSPLHF
TRBJ2-7	-	TRBV5-1	-	TGCGCCAGCAGCTTGGCAGGGAACAGCTACGAGCAGTACTTC	CASSLAGNSYEQYF
TRBJ2-1	-	TRBV9	-	TGTGCCAGCAGCGTAGCCTCGAGCTCCTACAATGAGCAGTTCTTC	CASSVASSSYNEQFF
TRBJ2-3	-	TRBV28	TRBD2	TGTGCCAGCAGTGAGATCACTAGCGGGAGAGATACGCAGTATTTT	CASSEITSGRDTQYF
TRBJ2-2	-	TRBV5-1	-	TGCGCCAGCAGCTTGGTCCCTCCTAGTTCGAACACCGGGGAGCTGTTTTTT	CASSLVPPSSNTGELFF
TRBJ1-1	-	TRBV7-2	TRBD1	TGTGCCAGCAGCTCACAGGGGGAATCTGAAGCTTTCTTT	CASSSQGESEAFF
TRBJ2-2	-	TRBV28	TRBD2	TGTGCCAGCACTCGGTATAGCGGGAGGTCGCCAACCGGGGAGCTGTTTTTT	CASTRYSGRSPTGELFF
TRBJ1-6	-	TRBV5-1	TRBD1	TGCGCCAGCAGCGAAGGGACAGCTTCACCCCTCCACTTT	CASSEGTASPLHF
TRBJ2-1	-	TRBV7-6	-	TGTGCCAGCAGCTTACTCCAACATACGAGCTCCTACAATGAGCAGTTCTTC	CASSLLQHTSSYNEQFF
TRBJ2-7	-	TRBV5-4	-	TGTGCCAGCAGCTCCGGTGAGACGGGAGCAATAGGCGAGCAGTACTTC	CASSSGETGAIGEQYF
TRBJ1-2	few	TRBV6-6	-	TGTGCCAGCATCCGAAATTGGGGCTACACCTTC	CASIRNWGYTF
TRBJ1-1	-	TRBV27	-	TGTGCCAGCAGTTTGAGGGAAGGGAACACTGAAGCTTTCTTT	CASSLREGNTEAFF
TRBJ2-5	-	TRBV28	TRBD2	TGTGCCAGCAGTTTTCACCGAGCGGGAGACGAGACCCAGTACTTC	CASSFHRAGDETQYF
TRBJ2-3	-	TRBV27	-	TGTGCCAGCAGTTTAATGGCAGAACTCACAGATACGCAGTATTTT	CASSLMAELTDTQYF
TRBJ2-2	-	TRBV9	TRBD2	TGTGCCAGCAGCGTTGCTAGCGGGGCCACCGGGGAGCTGTTTTTT	CASSVASGATGELFF
TRBJ2-1	-	TRBV2	TRBD2	TGTGCCAGCAGTGTCAGGGTGGCGGGAGACGGTGAGCAGTTCTTC	CASSVRVAGDGEQFF
TRBJ1-1	-	TRBV10-3	-	TGTGCCATCAGTGAGTCTGGGGGAAACACTGAAGCTTTCTTT	CAISESGGNTEAFF
TRBJ1-5	-	TRBV25-1	-	TGTGCGCGGGTGGAATTAGGTCAGCCCCAGCATTTT	CARVELGQPQHF
TRBJ2-7	-	TRBV14	-	TGTGCCAGCAGCCAAGACGACGGGGCCTACGAGCAGTACTTC	CASSQDDGAYEQYF
TRBJ1-2	-	TRBV6-6	TRBD1	TGTGCCAGCAGCCTGCCCAGGGGGGGGAATGGCTACACCTTC	CASSLPRGGNGYTF
TRBJ2-5	once	TRBV4-2	TRBD1	TGTGCCAGCAGCCTGACGGATGGACAGGGGGGGGAGACCCAGTACTTC	CASSLTDGQGGETQYF
TRBJ1-1	-	TRBV4-3	TRBD1	TGCGCCAGCAGCCCCCAGACAGGGGTGAACACTGAAGCTTTCTTT	CASSPQTGVNTEAFF
TRBJ1-2	once	TRBV27	-	TGTGCCAGCAGTCCCCAGGCGGCATATGGCTACACCTTC	CASSPQAAYGYTF
TRBJ2-1	-	TRBV7-2	-	TGTGCCAGCAGCTCTACAACTAGGAACTACAATGAGCAGTTCTTC	CASSSTTRNYNEQFF
TRBJ2-1	-	TRBV5-1	-	TGCGCCAGCAGCTCTAGCTCCTACAATGAGCAGTTCTTC	CASSSSSYNEQFF